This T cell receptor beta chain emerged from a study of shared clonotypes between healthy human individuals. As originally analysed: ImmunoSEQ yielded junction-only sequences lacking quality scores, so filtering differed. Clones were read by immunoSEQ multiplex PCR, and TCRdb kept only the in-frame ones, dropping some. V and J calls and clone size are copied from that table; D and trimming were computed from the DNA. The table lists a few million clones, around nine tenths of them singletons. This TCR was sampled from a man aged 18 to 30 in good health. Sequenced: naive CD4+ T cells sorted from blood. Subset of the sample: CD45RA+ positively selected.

The CDR3 region is CASSELGGGSRTDTQYF. For the CDR3, the DNA is TGTGCCAGCAGTGAATTGGGCGGGGGGTCCCGCACAGATACGCAGTATTTT. V and J are TRBV25-1 and TRBJ2-3; 8 nucleotides line up with TRBD2. CDR3 length: 17 residues. With 1 base clipped from V and 1 base from J, the junction kept 7 bases outside the gene matches. In germline, CDR1 is MGHDK, CDR2 SYGVNS.